Below, 31 T cell receptor beta chains from the same sample are listed, as sequenced in a study of cytomegalovirus exposure and HLA in healthy donors. The PCR was carried out with 60 Vbeta primers and 13 Jbeta primers. The table came from immunoSEQ multiplex PCR; TCRdb's copy has only in-frame clones and leaves some out. This sample's clone table lists roughly 100,000 clones. The sample comprised PBMCs. These receptors all come from a man in his forties or fifties in good health and CMV-seronegative.

The chain uses TRBV11-2 and TRBJ1-2, with D tentatively TRBD1 (6 bases). Germline CDR1 SGHAT, CDR2 FQNNGV. The V end was cut by 4 bases, the J end by 7 bases, with 7 bases between. CDR3 length: 11 amino acids. CDR3 protein: CASSSGVGYTF. In DNA, the CDR3 is TGTGCCAGCAGCTCAGGGGTTGGCTACACCTTC.

The rearrangement uses TRBV29-1 and TRBJ1-5, with 7 nucleotides matching TRBD1. This CDR3 is 13 amino acids long. V dropped 6 bases and J dropped 4; count of bases not matched to a gene: 6. Germline CDR1 and CDR2: SQVTM and ANQGSEA. Here the CDR3 reads CSVGTAINQPQHF. The CDR3 region has the DNA TGCAGCGTCGGGACAGCGATAAATCAGCCCCAGCATTTT.

The V gene is TRBV6-4, the J gene TRBJ2-2; 11 bases are a match to TRBD2. The V segment lost 6 bases and the J segment 5 bases; nucleotides outside the gene matches: 11. Germline V gene data show CDR1 as MRHNA and CDR2 as SNTAGT. The CDR3 loop spans 17 amino acids. The CDR3 coding sequence is TGTGCCAGCAGGAATAGCGGGGGGGCCGTCGGGACCGGGGAGCTGTTTTTT. This gives the protein CASRNSGGAVGTGELFF.

The DNA for the CDR3 is TGTGCCAGCAGCTCCACAGGGGTTCAGCCCCAGCATTTT. It codes for CASSSTGVQPQHF. The chain recombines TRBV5-6 with TRBJ1-5, with 7 bases that match TRBD1. Unmatched junction bases numbered 3, after V lost 3 bases and J lost 6 bases. Germline CDR1 SGHDT, CDR2 YYEEEE. This CDR3 comprises 13 residues.

The V call is TRBV7-6, the J call TRBJ2-2, with 13 positions matching TRBD2. CDR3 length: 17 amino acids. Unmatched junction bases numbered 7, after V lost 5 bases and J lost 4 bases. Germline V lookup: CDR1 SGHVS, CDR2 FNYEAQ. DNA of the CDR3: TGTGCCAGCAGCGTACTAGCGGGAGGGCCGGGCACCGGGGAGCTGTTTTTT. This gives the protein CASSVLAGGPGTGELFF.

The V gene is TRBV4-3, the J gene TRBJ2-1, with a possible D match to TRBD2 (6 bases). This CDR3 has 16 amino acids. Germline V gene data show CDR1 as LGHNA and CDR2 as YSLEER. Trimming stripped 4 bases from V and 7 bases from J, with 20 bases between. CDR3 protein: CASSLSGTHQDNEQFF. In DNA, the CDR3 is TGCGCCAGCAGCCTTTCTGGGACTCATCAGGATAATGAGCAGTTCTTC.

The V and J genes are TRBV9 and TRBJ2-3, with 9 bases aligning to TRBD2. This CDR3 region has 15 residues. From germline, CDR1 is SGDLS and CDR2 YYNGEE. The ends lost 4 bases at V and 3 bases at J; junction bases unmatched: 6. CDR3 DNA: TGTGCCAGCAGCAAACTGACTAGCGGTACAGATACGCAGTATTTT. Protein: CASSKLTSGTDTQYF.

The chain uses TRBV6-1 and TRBJ1-1, with a tentative D call TRBD1 (5 bases). The V gene lost 3 bases and the J gene lost 10 bases, with 9 bases spanning the gap. Germline V CDR1 and CDR2: MNHNS, SASEGT. The CDR3 consists of 11 residues. The CDR3 here is CASSDGGGAFF. CDR3 nucleotides: TGTGCCAGCAGTGATGGGGGGGGAGCTTTCTTT.

This chain connects TRBV9 to TRBJ1-5, with 7 positions matching TRBD1. V trimming: 2 bases; J trimming: 7 bases; junction bases outside the gene matches: 9. The CDR3 totals 15 residues. Germline V gene data show CDR1 as SGDLS and CDR2 as YYNGEE. CDR3 loop: CASSVGGGLGQPQHF. The CDR3 coding sequence is TGTGCCAGCAGCGTTGGAGGGGGCTTAGGACAGCCCCAGCATTTT.

The chain is built from TRBV18 and TRBJ2-3; D possibly corresponds to TRBD2 (5 bases). Trimming took off 5 bases at V and 2 bases at J, with 11 bases between the two ends. Germline V gives CDR1 KGHSH, CDR2 LQKENI. The CDR3 length is 14 residues. CDR3 in DNA: TGTGCCAGCTCATCCGCCGGGAACACAGATACGCAGTATTTT. It encodes CASSSAGNTDTQYF.

The chain employs TRBV5-4 and TRBJ2-3; 8 bases align to TRBD2. The CDR3 is made up of 17 amino acids. The V and J ends lost 4 bases and 0 bases, in that order; junction bases with no gene match: 10. Germline CDR1 reads SGHNT; CDR2 reads YYREEE (reference sequence). DNA of the CDR3: TGTGCCAGCAGCATTCTGTCCGGGGGGGCGAGCACAGATACGCAGTATTTT. Its translation is CASSILSGGASTDTQYF.

V is TRBV30 and J is TRBJ1-3; no definite D call. The length of the CDR3 is 13 residues. Germline V CDR1 and CDR2: GTSNPN, SVGIG (reference sequence). The ends were cut back, 3 bases at V and 4 bases at J, with 10 bases in the middle. The CDR3 is CAWRADSGNTIYF. CDR3 sequence (DNA): TGTGCCTGGAGAGCAGACTCAGGAAACACCATATATTTT. Full variable domain (missing parts from reference TRBV30 and TRBJ1-3): SQTIHQWPATLVQPVGSPLSLECTVEGTSNPNLYWYRQAAGRGLQLLFYSVGIGQISSEVPQNLSASRPQDRQFILSSKKLLLSDSGFYLCAWRADSGNTIYFGEGSWLTVV.

The chain joins TRBV7-9 to TRBJ2-7, with 12 bases matching TRBD1. Germline CDR1 is SEHNR and CDR2 is FQNEAQ (reference sequence). J gave up 7 bases and V 8 bases, and 12 bases lay outside the gene matches. The length of the CDR3 is 15 residues. This CDR3 is CASGENRDRGHEQYF. The CDR3 region has the DNA TGTGCCAGCGGCGAGAACCGGGACAGGGGGCATGAGCAGTACTTC.

The rearrangement links TRBV29-1 to TRBJ2-5; a weak D match, TRBD1 (6 bases). The DNA matches TRBJ2-7 better at its end, which makes the J call doubtful. The CDR3 has 12 residues. From germline, CDR1 is SQVTM and CDR2 ANQGSEA. The CDR3 protein is CSVPATGTEQYF. The CDR3 DNA sequence: TGCAGCGTGCCAGCCACAGGGACCGAGCAGTACTTC.

This sequence joins TRBV30 and TRBJ2-1; TRBD2 matches at 10 bases. The CDR3 loop spans 15 amino acids. Germline CDR1 is GTSNPN and CDR2 is SVGIG (reference sequence). V lost 2 bases and J lost 9; bases outside the gene matches: 10. CDR3 amino acids: CAWSSGGAGSTEQFF. CDR3 DNA sequence: TGTGCCTGGAGTAGCGGGGGGGCTGGGAGTACTGAGCAGTTCTTC.

This chain connects TRBV11-2 to TRBJ2-2; D is unresolved. From germline, CDR1 is SGHAT and CDR2 FQNNGV. V was trimmed by 1 base and J by 4 bases, leaving 13 bases between them. The CDR3 has 16 amino acids. The CDR3 loop reads CASSLGVQGGTGELFF. CDR3 nucleotides: TGTGCCAGCAGCTTAGGGGTTCAAGGCGGCACCGGGGAGCTGTTTTTT.

The gene calls are TRBV5-1 and TRBJ2-1, with 12 bases aligning to TRBD2. Germline CDR1 and CDR2: SGHRS and YFSETQ. The CDR3 length is 17 residues. Trimming at V came to 0 bases and at J to 6 bases, leaving 7 bases not matched to a gene. The CDR3 bases are TGCGCCAGCAGCTTGGGTACTAGCGGGGGGACCGGCAATGAGCAGTTCTTC. Its translation is CASSLGTSGGTGNEQFF.

This rearrangement joins TRBV6-6 to TRBJ1-4; D is unclear. The CDR3 loop spans 16 amino acids. V lost 7 bases and J lost 0, with 15 bases in between. From germline, CDR1 is MNHNY and CDR2 SVGAGI (reference sequence). In DNA, the CDR3 is TGTGCCAGCACCGCGGGAGTTTCAGCAACTAATGAAAAACTGTTTTTT. Amino acids: CASTAGVSATNEKLFF.

J is TRBJ2-2 and V is TRBV7-2, with D perhaps TRBD2 (6 bases). V shed 8 bases and J shed 3 bases, with 19 bases lying between them. The length of the CDR3 is 16 residues. Per the germline V gene, CDR1 is SGHTA and CDR2 is FQGNSA. CDR3 sequence (DNA): TGTGCCAGCCTAACGGAGCGGGTGGCGTACACCGGGGAGCTGTTTTTT. Translating gives CASLTERVAYTGELFF.

The gene calls are TRBV6-1 and TRBJ2-1, with 7 positions matching TRBD1. The J segment lost 6 bases and the V segment lost 4 bases, leaving 3 bases of the junction unmatched. Germline loops: CDR1 MNHNS, CDR2 SASEGT. The CDR3 is made up of 13 amino acids. This chain's CDR3 is CASSAQGINEQFF. In nucleotides, the CDR3 is TGTGCCAGCAGTGCACAGGGGATCAATGAGCAGTTCTTC.

The rearrangement joins TRBV30 to TRBJ1-3; 9 nucleotides align to TRBD1. The CDR3 consists of 14 residues. Germline CDR1 reads GTSNPN; CDR2 reads SVGIG (reference sequence). CDR3 sequence: CAGGQGNRGNTIYF. The CDR3 nucleotides are TGTGCTGGGGGACAGGGAAATCGTGGAAACACCATATATTTT. Using reference TRBV30 and TRBJ1-3 for the parts outside the CDR3, the full variable domain is SQTIHQWPATLVQPVGSPLSLECTVEGTSNPNLYWYRQAAGRGLQLLFYSVGIGQISSEVPQNLSASRPQDRQFILSSKKLLLSDSGFYLCAGGQGNRGNTIYFGEGSWLTVV.

The chain combines TRBV6-5 with TRBJ2-7; no firm D call. V lost 6 bases and J 3 bases, leaving 15 bases between the germline ends. In germline, CDR1 is MNHEY, CDR2 SVGAGI. This CDR3 has 14 amino acids. CDR3 region: CASRKRLGFYEQYF. The CDR3 region has the DNA TGTGCCAGCAGAAAACGCTTGGGCTTCTACGAGCAGTACTTC.

This chain connects TRBV7-2 to TRBJ1-1; 7 nucleotides match TRBD1. The CDR3 is 15 residues long. With V trimmed by 4 bases and J by 10 bases, 15 bases remained unmatched. The germline V gene encodes CDR1 SGHTA and CDR2 FQGNSA. The CDR3 DNA follows: TGTGCCAGCAGCTCCTTAACAGGGGATTTTTATGGAGCTTTCTTT. This sequence encodes CASSSLTGDFYGAFF. Variable domain in full (rest from reference TRBV7-2 and TRBJ1-1): GAGVSQSPSNKVTEKGKDVELRCDPISGHTALYWYRQSLGQGLEFLIYFQGNSAPDKSGLPSDRFSAERTGGSVSTLTIQRTQQEDSAVYLCASSSLTGDFYGAFFGQGTRLTVV.

The chain joins TRBV5-1 to TRBJ2-2; perhaps TRBD1 as D (5 bases). Trimming left V 1 base short and J 4 bases short, with 11 bases between. Germline lookup yields CDR1 SGHRS and CDR2 YFSETQ. There are 15 residues in the CDR3. DNA for the CDR3: TGCGCCAGCAGCTTGTTAGGGGATACCACCGGGGAGCTGTTTTTT. It encodes CASSLLGDTTGELFF.

The chain links TRBV10-2 to TRBJ2-3; 11 positions match TRBD2. V gave up 9 bases and J gave up 4 bases; unmatched junction bases: 9. This CDR3 has 15 amino acids. CDR1 and CDR2 from the germline V gene are WSHSY and SAAADI. The CDR3 loop reads CARGTSGNSADTQYF. Here the CDR3 DNA reads TGCGCCAGAGGGACTAGCGGTAATAGCGCAGATACGCAGTATTTT.

The chain carries TRBV7-2 and TRBJ2-5; D not resolved. V lost 5 bases and J 4 bases, leaving 8 bases between the germline ends. Germline V gene lookup returns CDR1 SGHTA and CDR2 FQGNSA. The CDR3 runs to 12 residues. The DNA of the CDR3 is TGTGCCAGCAGCGAGTATGGAGAGACCCAGTACTTC. Amino acids: CASSEYGETQYF.

For this clone: Other DNA sequences in the same sample also yield this CDR3. The chain carries TRBV10-1 and TRBJ2-7; a possible D gene is TRBD1 (6 bases). Trimming cost V 8 bases and J 1 base, with 15 bases left between them. The CDR3 is 14 amino acids. Looked up from germline, CDR1 is WNHNN and CDR2 is SYGVQD (reference sequence). The CDR3 sequence is CASSKDSSSYEQYF. As DNA, the CDR3 is TGCGCCAGCTCTAAGGACAGTTCTTCCTACGAGCAGTACTTC.

This chain links TRBV7-9 with TRBJ2-5, with D possibly being TRBD1 (5 bases). The CDR3 totals 14 residues. The germline CDR1 and CDR2 sequences are SEHNR and FQNEAQ (reference sequence). Deletions cut 2 bases from V and 1 base from J, with 8 bases between. The CDR3 spells CASSLQGRQETQYF. CDR3 DNA: TGTGCCAGCAGCTTACAGGGCCGCCAAGAGACCCAGTACTTC.

The gene calls are TRBV10-3 and TRBJ2-5; 15 nucleotides line up with TRBD2. CDR1 ENHRY and CDR2 SYGVKD come from the germline V gene. The CDR3 sequence is 18 residues long. The trim removed 0 bases at V and 7 bases at J, leaving 9 bases unmatched. CDR3 amino acids: CAISESSGTSGGRRTQYF. CDR3 in DNA: TGTGCCATCAGTGAGTCTTCCGGGACTAGCGGGGGGCGGCGGACCCAGTACTTC.

This chain uses TRBV5-4 with TRBJ1-1; D is ambiguous. Trimming took off 1 base at V and 3 bases at J, with 4 bases between the two ends. Per germline, CDR1 SGHNT and CDR2 YYREEE (reference sequence). The length of the CDR3 is 12 residues. This CDR3 reads CASSLSDTEAFF. For the CDR3, the DNA is TGTGCCAGCAGCTTGTCGGACACTGAAGCTTTCTTT.

The chain employs TRBV6-6 and TRBJ2-5; 9 nucleotides line up with TRBD2. The CDR3 runs to 14 residues. V lost 5 bases to trimming and J lost 5 bases; unmatched junction nucleotides: 6. Per germline, CDR1 MNHNY and CDR2 SVGAGI (reference sequence). CDR3 protein: CASSLRGGEETQYF. For the CDR3, the DNA is TGTGCCAGCAGTCTCCGCGGGGGGGAGGAGACCCAGTACTTC.